Listed below are T cell receptor beta chains from one sample, sequenced in a study of glioma-infiltrating T cells. TCRdb re-analysed the multiplex PCR reads in MiXCR, keeping a single row per CDR3 protein. The data contain 150,000 or so distinct CDR3 sequences, 39% of them singletons. The sequenced sample was glioma tissue, nonneoplastic brain tissue, or PBMCs (not recorded which). These receptors came from a human donor with low-grade glioma or glioblastoma, undergoing nonglioma brain surgery, or in good health (not recorded which). Both conserved end residues are part of each CDR3. The order of the fields is CDR3 protein, CDR3 DNA, V gene, clone size, D gene, J gene. The D gene is left open where the match is weak. Expanded clones are given a class, and other clones once, few, many or no size at all.

CDR3aa: CSARSPAGGGETQYF; CDR3nt: TGCAGTGCTAGAAGTCCAGCGGGAGGCGGAGAGACCCAGTACTTC; v_gene: TRBV20-1; abundance: -; d_gene: TRBD2; j_gene: TRBJ2-5
CDR3aa: CASSSSFQGTQYF; CDR3nt: TGTGCCAGCAGCTCTAGTTTTCAAGGGACCCAGTACTTC; v_gene: TRBV2; abundance: -; d_gene: -; j_gene: TRBJ2-5
CDR3aa: CASRDRGNNQPQHF; CDR3nt: TGTGCCAGCAGGGACAGGGGAAACAATCAGCCCCAGCATTTT; v_gene: TRBV2; abundance: few; d_gene: TRBD1; j_gene: TRBJ1-5
CDR3aa: CASKGGYEQYF; CDR3nt: TGTGCCAGCAAGGGCGGCTACGAGCAGTACTTC; v_gene: TRBV2; abundance: -; d_gene: -; j_gene: TRBJ2-7
CDR3aa: CASSPHGGVSYNEQFF; CDR3nt: TGTGCCAGCAGCCCCCACGGGGGGGTCTCCTACAATGAGCAGTTCTTC; v_gene: TRBV4-2; abundance: -; d_gene: TRBD2; j_gene: TRBJ2-1
CDR3aa: CSARYIGGLNTEAFF; CDR3nt: TGCAGTGCTAGATATATTGGGGGTCTGAACACTGAAGCTTTCTTT; v_gene: TRBV20-1; abundance: few; d_gene: -; j_gene: TRBJ1-1
CDR3aa: CASSLEGPNTKAFF; CDR3nt: TGTGCCAGCAGCCTCGAGGGGCCCAACACTAAAGCTTTCTTT; v_gene: TRBV6-1; abundance: -; d_gene: -; j_gene: TRBJ1-1
CDR3aa: CSARDGLAGGQETQYF; CDR3nt: TGCAGTGCTAGAGATGGTCTAGCGGGGGGTCAAGAGACCCAGTACTTC; v_gene: TRBV20-1; abundance: -; d_gene: TRBD2; j_gene: TRBJ2-5
CDR3aa: CASSQDTTEAFF; CDR3nt: TGCGCCAGCAGCCAAGACACCACTGAAGCTTTCTTT; v_gene: TRBV4-1; abundance: many; d_gene: -; j_gene: TRBJ1-1
CDR3aa: CASSPGAGTQETQYF; CDR3nt: TGTGCCAGCAGCCCCGGGGCGGGAACCCAAGAGACCCAGTACTTC; v_gene: TRBV6-1; abundance: -; d_gene: -; j_gene: TRBJ2-5
CDR3aa: CASTRGPYEQYF; CDR3nt: TGTGCCAGCACAAGGGGTCCCTACGAGCAGTACTTC; v_gene: TRBV28; abundance: -; d_gene: -; j_gene: TRBJ2-7
CDR3aa: CSARDHTSGITDTQYF; CDR3nt: TGCAGTGCTAGAGATCATACTAGCGGGATAACAGATACGCAGTATTTT; v_gene: TRBV20-1; abundance: many; d_gene: TRBD2; j_gene: TRBJ2-3
CDR3aa: CASTGTPNYNEQFF; CDR3nt: TGTGCCAGCACCGGGACCCCCAACTACAATGAGCAGTTCTTC; v_gene: TRBV6-1; abundance: many; d_gene: -; j_gene: TRBJ2-1
CDR3aa: CASGLDFSDTQYF; CDR3nt: TGTGCTAGTGGTTTGGACTTCTCAGATACGCAGTATTTT; v_gene: TRBV12-5; abundance: -; d_gene: -; j_gene: TRBJ2-3
CDR3aa: CASSPRRVPYF; CDR3nt: TGTGCCAGCAGCCCCCGCAGGGTACCGTACTTC; v_gene: TRBV27; abundance: many; d_gene: -; j_gene: TRBJ2-7
CDR3aa: CAALQGTNTGELFF; CDR3nt: TGTGCCGCCCTACAGGGGACTAACACCGGGGAGCTGTTTTTT; v_gene: TRBV2; abundance: -; d_gene: -; j_gene: TRBJ2-2
CDR3aa: CASSSRSGGYNEQFF; CDR3nt: TGTGCCAGCAGCTCCCGGAGCGGGGGCTACAATGAGCAGTTCTTC; v_gene: TRBV7-2; abundance: many; d_gene: TRBD2; j_gene: TRBJ2-1
CDR3aa: CASSFPVPKETEAFF; CDR3nt: TGTGCCAGCAGTTTCCCGGTTCCAAAGGAGACTGAAGCTTTCTTT; v_gene: TRBV27; abundance: -; d_gene: -; j_gene: TRBJ1-1
CDR3aa: CAISKDSTNTEAFF; CDR3nt: TGTGCCATCAGTAAGGACAGCACGAACACTGAAGCTTTCTTT; v_gene: TRBV6-1; abundance: -; d_gene: -; j_gene: TRBJ1-1
CDR3aa: CASSKLTSGREQYF; CDR3nt: TGTGCCAGCAGTAAACTGACTAGCGGGAGAGAGCAGTACTTC; v_gene: TRBV28; abundance: few; d_gene: TRBD2; j_gene: TRBJ2-7